This is a list of T cell receptor beta chains from one sample in a study of blood T cell repertoires in COVID-19. Sequenced by immunoSEQ multiplex PCR; TCRdb stores in-frame clones only, minus some. The data hold some 450,000 clones, with approximately 90% observed a single time. The specimen was peripheral blood. The receptors come from a man younger than 35 with COVID-19, enrolled during active disease. CDR3s include the opening cysteine and the closing phenylalanine or tryptophan. The D gene is left open where the match is weak. Clone size is given for some rows only: seen once, a few or many times, or a class if the clone is expanded.

. TRBJ1-5 15 TRBV2 TRBD1 TGTGCCAGCAGTGTGGGGGGACAGGGGGGTCAGCCCCAGCATTTT CASSVGGQGGQPQHF
. TRBJ2-2 17 TRBV25-1 TRBD2 TGTGCCAGCAGTGATTCCCGGCTAGCGGGGGACACCGGGGAGCTGTTTTTT CASSDSRLAGDTGELFF
. TRBJ2-3 14 TRBV7-2 TRBD2 TGTGCCAGCGGGCGGACTAGCGGGAGTTATACGCAGTATTTT CASGRTSGSYTQYF
. TRBJ2-2 16 TRBV19 . TGTGCCAGTTCGGGACTCCGAAGGGGTTCCACCGGGGAGCTGTTTTTT CASSGLRRGSTGELFF
. TRBJ1-5 13 TRBV5-3 . TGTGCCAGAAGGGGTCAGGGTTTAGAGCCCCAGCATTTT CARRGQGLEPQHF
. TRBJ2-1 13 TRBV2 . TGTGCCAGCGGAGGGGGCCTTTACAATGAGCAGTTCTTC CASGGGLYNEQFF
. TRBJ1-1 12 TRBV30 . TGTGCCTGGAGTGAGACAGGCTATGAAGCTTTCTTT CAWSETGYEAFF
. TRBJ2-5 17 TRBV11-2 TRBD2 TGTGCCAGCAGCTTTTTAACTAGCGGCCATAGGGGAGAGACCCAGTACTTC CASSFLTSGHRGETQYF
. TRBJ2-4 14 TRBV5-6 . TGTGCCAGCAGCTCGTACATAGCCAAAAACATTCAGTACTTC CASSSYIAKNIQYF
. TRBJ2-2 13 TRBV12-3/TRBV12-4 TRBD1 TGTGCCAGCAGTTTGACAGGGGTGGTGGAGCTGTTTTTT CASSLTGVVELFF
. TRBJ2-1 15 TRBV6-5 . TGTGCCAGCAGCCCGCGGAGGGCCCTCAACAATGAGCAGTTCTTC CASSPRRALNNEQFF
once TRBJ2-7 16 TRBV7-6 TRBD2 TGTGCCAGCAGCTTAGAGGCGGGAGCCTTGTCCTACGAGCAGTACTTC CASSLEAGALSYEQYF
. TRBJ2-2 12 TRBV18 . TGTGCCAGCTCAACGGACACCGGGGAGCTGTTTTTT CASSTDTGELFF
. TRBJ2-2 13 TRBV19 . TGTGCCAGTAGGACCAGGGGCGGCGGGGAGCTGTTTTTT CASRTRGGGELFF
. TRBJ1-4 15 TRBV11-2 TRBD1 TGTGCCAGCAGCCGCGGGACAGAAACTAATGAAAAACTGTTTTTT CASSRGTETNEKLFF
. TRBJ1-1 14 TRBV18 . TGTGCCAGCTCACCACAATCCAGGAACACTGAAGCTTTCTTT CASSPQSRNTEAFF
. TRBJ2-1 19 TRBV7-9 TRBD2 TGTGCCAGCAGCTTAGGGCTTCTGCGCGGGGGACCCGATTACAATGAGCAGTTCTTC CASSLGLLRGGPDYNEQFF
. TRBJ2-3 17 TRBV2 . TGTGCCAGCAGTGAAGCGAGTGTGGTAGCTAGCACAGATACGCAGTATTTT CASSEASVVASTDTQYF
. TRBJ1-2 15 TRBV27 TRBD1 TGTGCCAGCAGTTTATCAAACAGGGGGGGCTATGGCTACACCTTC CASSLSNRGGYGYTF
once TRBJ1-3 16 TRBV2 . TGTGCCAGCAGTTCCCACCTCGGGAGGGCTGGAAACACCATATATTTT CASSSHLGRAGNTIYF
. TRBJ2-7 12 TRBV6-6 TRBD1 TGTGCCAGCGGGGACAGGGGTTACGAGCAGTACTTC CASGDRGYEQYF
. TRBJ2-1 14 TRBV5-1 TRBD1 TGCGCCAGCACCCTGCAGGGGGATTACAATGAGCAGTTCTTC CASTLQGDYNEQFF
. TRBJ1-1 14 TRBV5-4 . TGTGCCAGCAGCTTGGATCTGCGGAGTACTGAAGCTTTCTTT CASSLDLRSTEAFF
. TRBJ1-6 17 TRBV13 . TGTGCCAGCAGCTTCACGGCAGGAGGCTCCTATAATTCACCCCTCCACTTT CASSFTAGGSYNSPLHF